The subject of this entry is one TCR beta chain. The sample is drawn from a study of neoadjuvant anti-PD-1 for oral cavity cancer. Most PBMC samples had 480 ng input DNA in six replicates. Data came from immunoSEQ multiplex PCR; TCRdb stores just in-frame clones and leaves some out. Counted here are 15,000 or so clones, 50% to 70% occurring once; the ten biggest clones make up roughly 2.6%. Blood cells were analyzed directly, without culture or expansion. The specimen was PBMCs, collected before nivolumab (anti-PD-1) treatment. The receptor comes from a person between 40 and 85 years old with oral cavity squamous cell carcinoma.

In DNA, the CDR3 is TGTGCCAGTAGTACTACAGGGAGTTACGACTATGGCTACACCTTC. Amino acid sequence: CASSTTGSYDYGYTF. V usage is TRBV19 and J usage is TRBJ1-2; perhaps TRBD1 as D (6 bases). The CDR3 is made up of 15 amino acids. Trimming removed 4 bases at V and 3 bases at J, with 15 bases between. CDR1 LNHDA and CDR2 SQIVND come from the germline V gene (reference sequence). The whole variable domain, filled in from reference TRBV19 and TRBJ1-2, reads DGGITQSPKYLFRKEGQNVTLSCEQNLNHDAMYWYRQDPGQGLRLIYYSQIVNDFQKGDIAEGYSVSREKKESFPLTVTSAQKNPTAFYLCASSTTGSYDYGYTFGSGTRLTVV.